Reported below is one TCR beta chain. These data come from a study of blood T cell repertoires in COVID-19. At the level of the study: Samples came from the United States, Italy and Spain, spanning acute and convalescent COVID-19.

Sequencing used immunoSEQ multiplex PCR; TCRdb keeps in-frame clones, though not all of them. The sample lists some 230,000 clones, 75% to 85% seen once, with over 7% in the top ten. The sequenced sample was peripheral blood. The sequence came from a woman older than 75 with COVID-19, enrolled during active disease.

CDR3 in DNA: TGTGCCAGCAGCTGGACAGGGGATGGGTATGGCTACACCTTC. Residues: CASSWTGDGYGYTF. The chain combines TRBV6-4 with TRBJ1-2; the match to TRBD1 covers 9 bases. The trim removed 6 bases at V and 5 bases at J, leaving 7 bases unmatched. CDR3 length equals 14 residues. Germline V gene sequence: CDR1 MRHNA, CDR2 SNTAGT.